This passage covers 7 T cell receptor beta chains from one sample sequenced in a study of Tregs in tolerant kidney transplant recipients. TCRdb keeps only in-frame clones here, not all; method: immunoSEQ multiplex PCR. Of some 64,000 clones in the sample, less than 98% were seen once. The source material was Tregs from blood, sampled before the transplant. These receptors were collected from a human donor who received a combined kidney and bone marrow transplant.

The rearrangement joins TRBV7-3 to TRBJ1-1; TRBD1 is a possible D gene (6 bases). This CDR3 has 13 residues. CDR1 is SGHTA and CDR2 is FQGTGA in the germline V gene. Trimming removed 6 bases at V and 6 bases at J, with 14 bases between. The CDR3 is CASSLTGLSEAFF. The CDR3 DNA reads as TGTGCCAGCAGTCTTACAGGGCTCTCTGAAGCTTTCTTT. The full variable domain, rest sourced from reference TRBV7-3 and TRBJ1-1, is GAGVSQTPSNKVTEKGKYVELRCDPISGHTALYWYRQSLGQGPEFLIYFQGTGAADDSGLPNDRFFAVRPEGSVSTLKIQRTERGDSAVYLCASSLTGLSEAFFGQGTRLTVV.

V and J are TRBV9 and TRBJ1-2; 7 bases line up with TRBD1. This CDR3 is 14 amino acids long. V lost 0 bases to trimming and J lost 4 bases; unmatched junction nucleotides: 3. Germline CDR1 is SGDLS and CDR2 is YYNGEE. Here the CDR3 reads CASSVGGGGYGYTF. The CDR3 DNA follows: TGTGCCAGCAGCGTAGGAGGGGGCGGCTATGGCTACACCTTC.

V and J are TRBV25-1 and TRBJ2-1; D may be TRBD1 (5 bases). Germline V lookup: CDR1 MGHDK, CDR2 SYGVNS. V lost 1 base and J lost 3, with 10 bases in between. The CDR3 has 15 amino acids. The DNA of the CDR3 is TGTGCCAGCAGTGAATTGGACACCAACTACAATGAGCAGTTCTTC. Translating it yields CASSELDTNYNEQFF.

J is TRBJ2-5 and V is TRBV18; TRBD1 might be the D (5 bases). Trimming stripped 3 bases from V and 8 bases from J, with 16 bases between. The germline gives CDR1 KGHSH, CDR2 LQKENI. The length of the CDR3 is 14 residues. The CDR3: CASSPGREGATQYF. As DNA, the CDR3 is TGTGCCAGCTCACCGGGCAGGGAAGGGGCAACCCAGTACTTC.

This chain uses TRBV25-1 with TRBJ1-1, with D hard to call. The V end lost 6 bases, the J end lost 7 bases, and 15 bases lay between the germline ends. This CDR3 is 13 amino acids long. Germline lookup yields CDR1 MGHDK and CDR2 SYGVNS. The CDR3: CASRAGPIHEAFF. The CDR3 nucleotides are TGTGCCAGCAGGGCAGGCCCTATCCATGAAGCTTTCTTT.

The CDR3 DNA reads as TGTGCCATCAGTGGGAAGAGGGGGCAAGGCGATGGCTACACCTTC. Translating gives CAISGKRGQGDGYTF. The chain has TRBV10-3 and TRBJ1-2; 7 bases match TRBD1. The J segment lost 6 bases and the V segment lost 4 bases, leaving 11 bases of the junction unmatched. The germline V gene encodes CDR1 ENHRY and CDR2 SYGVKD. The CDR3 loop spans 15 amino acids.

In this sample, this clone turned up once. The chain carries TRBV18 and TRBJ2-7; 10 bases align to TRBD2. Germline loops: CDR1 KGHSH, CDR2 LQKENI. Germline trimming cut 8 bases from V and 6 bases from J; bases unmatched to any gene: 19. This CDR3 is 17 amino acids long. The CDR3 bases are TGTGCCAGCAGAGCTTCTAGCGGGAGCCAAGCGGCCGCCGAGCAGTACTTC. It codes for CASRASSGSQAAAEQYF.